This paragraph covers one TCR beta chain sequence. Its antigen is not known. The data derive from a study of shared clonotypes between healthy human individuals. The table came from immunoSEQ multiplex PCR; TCRdb's copy has only in-frame clones and leaves some out. The profile shows about 820,000 clones, 80% to 95% of them singletons. Naive CD8 cells, CD45RO-negative and positively selected for CCR7, excluded terminally differentiated effector memory CD45RA+ cells. Study-level findings and limits: Among donors, sharing of clonotypes was expected to be affected by sequencing depth. For naive CD4 cells, 4% to 6% of clonotypes were shared across several donors. Compared with clonotypes that all four donors shared, non-shared clonotypes had lower generation probabilities.

This CDR3 is 18 amino acids long. Looked up from germline, CDR1 is SNHLY and CDR2 is FYNNEI. After removal of 10 bases from V and 1 base from J, the junction contained 19 bases not matched to a gene. The sample was naive CD8+ T cells sorted from blood. This TCR was sampled from a man aged 25 to 45 in good health. V usage is TRBV2 and J usage is TRBJ2-1, with 7 bases lining up with TRBD2. The CDR3 bases are TGTGCCACCCTCGGGCCATCCCCTAGCGGCCCTTCCTACAATGAGCAGTTCTTC. Translated, it gives CATLGPSPSGPSYNEQFF.